These 3 T cell receptor beta chains share one sample of origin, sequenced in a study of blood T cell repertoires in COVID-19. Profiling relied on immunoSEQ multiplex PCR, and the TCRdb table lists in-frame clones only, not all of them. The sample records 25,000 to 30,000 clones, under 85% being singletons. The sequenced sample consisted of peripheral blood. These receptor sequences come from a woman over 75 with acute or convalescent COVID-19.

Only one count was recorded for this clone. The rearrangement links TRBV11-2 to TRBJ2-5; D may be TRBD2 (5 bases). Germline V lookup: CDR1 SGHAT, CDR2 FQNNGV. The CDR3 is made up of 16 amino acids. Deletions cut 5 bases from V and 1 base from J, with 17 bases between. CDR3 coding DNA: TGTGCCAGCAGCCCCAAGAGGTCGGGGATCCAAGAGACCCAGTACTTC. This codes for CASSPKRSGIQETQYF.

A few counts support this clone. The DNA for the CDR3 is TGTGCCAGCAGATACAACCGGGACAGGGGTTCCGAGCAGTACTTC. Residues: CASRYNRDRGSEQYF. V and J are TRBV7-2 and TRBJ2-7; TRBD1 aligns across 10 bases. There are 15 residues in the CDR3. V dropped 6 bases and J dropped 6; count of bases not matched to a gene: 11. Germline assignment: CDR1 SGHTA and CDR2 FQGNSA.

This chain connects TRBV11-3 to TRBJ2-7, with D possibly being TRBD2 (6 bases). V lost 1 base, J lost 3 bases, and 13 bases lay in between. CDR1 and CDR2 (germline): SGHNT, YENEEA. The CDR3 runs 15 residues. CDR3 coding DNA: TGTGCCAGCAGCTTAGGTCGCGGAGGGGTCTACGAGCAGTACTTC. It is translated as CASSLGRGGVYEQYF.